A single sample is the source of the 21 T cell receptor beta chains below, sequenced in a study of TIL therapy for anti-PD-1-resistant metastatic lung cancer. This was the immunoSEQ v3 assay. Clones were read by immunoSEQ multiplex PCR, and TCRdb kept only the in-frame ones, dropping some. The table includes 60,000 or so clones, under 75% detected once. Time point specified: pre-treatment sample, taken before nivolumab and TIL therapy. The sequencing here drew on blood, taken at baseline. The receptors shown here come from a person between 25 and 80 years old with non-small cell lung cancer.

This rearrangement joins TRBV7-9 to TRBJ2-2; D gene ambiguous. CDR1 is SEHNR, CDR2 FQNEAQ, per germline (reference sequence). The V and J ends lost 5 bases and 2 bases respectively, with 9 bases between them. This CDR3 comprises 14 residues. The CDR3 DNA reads TGTGCCAGCAGCCAGGACCCTAACACCGGGGAGCTGTTTTTT. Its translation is CASSQDPNTGELFF.

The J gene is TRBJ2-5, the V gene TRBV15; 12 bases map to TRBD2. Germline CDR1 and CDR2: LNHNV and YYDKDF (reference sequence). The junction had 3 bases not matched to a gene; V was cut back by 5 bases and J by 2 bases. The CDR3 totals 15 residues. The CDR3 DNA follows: TGTGCCACCAGCCCTCTAGCGGGAGGGCAAGAGACCCAGTACTTC. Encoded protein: CATSPLAGGQETQYF.

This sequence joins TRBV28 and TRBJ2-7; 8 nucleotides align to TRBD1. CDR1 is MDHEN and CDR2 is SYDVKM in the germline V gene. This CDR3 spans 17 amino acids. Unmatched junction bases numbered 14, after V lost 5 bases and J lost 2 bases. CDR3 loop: CASSTPQTGAEAYEQYF. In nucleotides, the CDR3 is TGTGCCAGCAGTACTCCACAGACAGGGGCTGAAGCCTACGAGCAGTACTTC.

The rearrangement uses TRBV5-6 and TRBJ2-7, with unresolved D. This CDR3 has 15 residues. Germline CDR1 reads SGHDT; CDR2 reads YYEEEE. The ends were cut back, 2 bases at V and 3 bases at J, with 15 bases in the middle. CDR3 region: CASSLLVLRNYEQYF. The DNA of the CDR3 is TGTGCCAGCAGCTTATTGGTACTCCGGAACTACGAGCAGTACTTC.

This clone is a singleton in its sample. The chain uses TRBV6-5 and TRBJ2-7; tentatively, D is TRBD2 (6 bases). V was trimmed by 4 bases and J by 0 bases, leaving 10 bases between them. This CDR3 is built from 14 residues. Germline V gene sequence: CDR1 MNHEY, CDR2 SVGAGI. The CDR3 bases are TGTGCCAGCAGTTCCCCTAGCGCCTCCTACGAGCAGTACTTC. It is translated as CASSSPSASYEQYF.

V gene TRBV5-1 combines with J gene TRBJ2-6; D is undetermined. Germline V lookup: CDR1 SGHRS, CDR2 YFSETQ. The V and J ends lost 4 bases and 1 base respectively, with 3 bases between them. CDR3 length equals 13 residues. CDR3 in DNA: TGCGCCAGCAGCCAATCTGGGGCCAACGTCCTGACTTTC. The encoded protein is CASSQSGANVLTF.

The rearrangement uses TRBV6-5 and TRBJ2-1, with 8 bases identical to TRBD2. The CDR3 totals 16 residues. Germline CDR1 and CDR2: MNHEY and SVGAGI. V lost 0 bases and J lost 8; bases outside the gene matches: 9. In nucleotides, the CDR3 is TGTGCCAGCAGTTACTCCGGACTAGCAACTCTCGATGAGCAGTTCTTC. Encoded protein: CASSYSGLATLDEQFF.

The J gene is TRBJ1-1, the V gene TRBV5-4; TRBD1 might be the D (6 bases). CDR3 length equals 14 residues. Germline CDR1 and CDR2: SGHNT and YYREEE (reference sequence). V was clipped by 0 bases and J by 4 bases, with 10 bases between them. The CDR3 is CASSLAGASTEAFF. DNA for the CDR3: TGTGCCAGCAGCTTGGCAGGGGCGAGCACTGAAGCTTTCTTT.

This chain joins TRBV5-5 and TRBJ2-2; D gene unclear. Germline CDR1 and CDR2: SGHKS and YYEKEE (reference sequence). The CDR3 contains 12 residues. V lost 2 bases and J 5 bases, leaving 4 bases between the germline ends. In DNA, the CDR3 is TGTGCCAGCAGCTTTATAACCGGGGAGCTGTTTTTT. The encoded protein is CASSFITGELFF.

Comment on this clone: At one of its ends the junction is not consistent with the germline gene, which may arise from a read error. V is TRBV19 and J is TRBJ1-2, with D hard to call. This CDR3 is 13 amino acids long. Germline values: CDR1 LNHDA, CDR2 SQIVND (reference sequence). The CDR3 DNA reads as TGTGCCAGTAGTATCGAGGGTAACGATGGCTACACCTTC. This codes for CASSIEGNDGYTF.

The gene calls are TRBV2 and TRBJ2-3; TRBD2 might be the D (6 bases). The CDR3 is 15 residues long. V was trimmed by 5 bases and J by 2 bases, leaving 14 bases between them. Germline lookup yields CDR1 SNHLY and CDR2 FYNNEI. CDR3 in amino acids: CASSPGTPYTDTQYF. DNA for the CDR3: TGTGCCAGCAGTCCCGGGACTCCTTACACAGATACGCAGTATTTT. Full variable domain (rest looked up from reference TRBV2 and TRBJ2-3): EPEVTQTPSHQVTQMGQEVILRCVPISNHLYFYWYRQILGQKVEFLVSFYNNEISEKSEIFDDQFSVERPDGSNFTLKIRSTKLEDSAMYFCASSPGTPYTDTQYFGPGTRLTVL.

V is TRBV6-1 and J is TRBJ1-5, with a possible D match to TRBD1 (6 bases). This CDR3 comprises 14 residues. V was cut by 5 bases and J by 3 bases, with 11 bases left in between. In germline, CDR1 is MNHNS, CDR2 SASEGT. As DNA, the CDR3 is TGTGCCAGCAGTCCAGGGGCTTACAATCAGCCCCAGCATTTT. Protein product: CASSPGAYNQPQHF.

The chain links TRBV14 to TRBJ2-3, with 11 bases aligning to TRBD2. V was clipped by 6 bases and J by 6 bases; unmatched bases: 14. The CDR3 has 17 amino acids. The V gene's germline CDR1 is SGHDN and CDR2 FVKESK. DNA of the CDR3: TGTGCCAGCAGTCCCATTAGCGGGGGGGCTGCGCGGGATACGCAGTATTTT. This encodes CASSPISGGAARDTQYF.

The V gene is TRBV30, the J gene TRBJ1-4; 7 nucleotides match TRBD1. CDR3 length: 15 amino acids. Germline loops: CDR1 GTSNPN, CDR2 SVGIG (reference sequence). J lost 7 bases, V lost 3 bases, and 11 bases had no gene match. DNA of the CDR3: TGTGCCTGGAGCGCCTCAGGGGGGGGCGGTGAAAAACTGTTTTTT. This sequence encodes CAWSASGGGGEKLFF. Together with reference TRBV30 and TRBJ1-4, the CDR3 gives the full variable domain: SQTIHQWPATLVQPVGSPLSLECTVEGTSNPNLYWYRQAAGRGLQLLFYSVGIGQISSEVPQNLSASRPQDRQFILSSKKLLLSDSGFYLCAWSASGGGGEKLFFGSGTQLSVL.

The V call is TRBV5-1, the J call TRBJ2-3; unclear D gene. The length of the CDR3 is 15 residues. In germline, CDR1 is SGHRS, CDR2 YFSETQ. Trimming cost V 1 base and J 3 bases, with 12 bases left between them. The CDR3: CASSLIMTITDTQYF. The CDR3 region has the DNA TGCGCCAGCAGCTTGATCATGACCATAACAGATACGCAGTATTTT.

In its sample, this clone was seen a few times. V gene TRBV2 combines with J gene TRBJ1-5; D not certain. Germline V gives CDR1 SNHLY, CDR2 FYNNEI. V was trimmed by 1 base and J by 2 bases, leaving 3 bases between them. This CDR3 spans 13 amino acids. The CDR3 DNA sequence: TGTGCCAGCAGTGAAGAGGGCAATCAGCCCCAGCATTTT. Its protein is CASSEEGNQPQHF.

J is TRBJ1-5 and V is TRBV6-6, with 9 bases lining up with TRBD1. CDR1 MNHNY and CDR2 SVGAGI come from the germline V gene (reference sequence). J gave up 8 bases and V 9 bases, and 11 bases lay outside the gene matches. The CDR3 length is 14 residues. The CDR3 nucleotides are TGTGCCAGTACCGGACAGGGGAACATCAAGCCCCAGCATTTT. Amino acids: CASTGQGNIKPQHF.

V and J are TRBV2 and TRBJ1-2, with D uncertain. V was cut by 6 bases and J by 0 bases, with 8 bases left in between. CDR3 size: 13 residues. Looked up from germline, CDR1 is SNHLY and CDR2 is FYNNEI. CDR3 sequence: CASRRDTNYGYTF. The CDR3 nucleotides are TGTGCCAGCAGGCGCGATACTAACTATGGCTACACCTTC.

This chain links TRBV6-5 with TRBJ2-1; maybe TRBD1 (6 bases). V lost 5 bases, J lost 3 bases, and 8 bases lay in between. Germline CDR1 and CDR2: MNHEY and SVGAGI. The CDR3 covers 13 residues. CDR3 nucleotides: TGTGCCAGCAGTCGGGACAACTACAATGAGCAGTTCTTC. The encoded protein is CASSRDNYNEQFF.

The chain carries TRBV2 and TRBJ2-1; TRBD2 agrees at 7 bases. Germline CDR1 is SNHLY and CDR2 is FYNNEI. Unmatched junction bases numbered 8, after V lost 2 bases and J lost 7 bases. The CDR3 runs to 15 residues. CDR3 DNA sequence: TGTGCCAGCAGTGAAAGGACTAGAGATGAGAATGAGCAGTTCTTC. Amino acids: CASSERTRDENEQFF.

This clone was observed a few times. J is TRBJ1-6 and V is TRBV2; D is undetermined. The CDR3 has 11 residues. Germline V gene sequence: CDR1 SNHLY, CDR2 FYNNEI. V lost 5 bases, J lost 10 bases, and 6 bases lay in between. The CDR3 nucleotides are TGTGCCAGCAGTATGGCCTCACCCCTCCACTTT. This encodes CASSMASPLHF.